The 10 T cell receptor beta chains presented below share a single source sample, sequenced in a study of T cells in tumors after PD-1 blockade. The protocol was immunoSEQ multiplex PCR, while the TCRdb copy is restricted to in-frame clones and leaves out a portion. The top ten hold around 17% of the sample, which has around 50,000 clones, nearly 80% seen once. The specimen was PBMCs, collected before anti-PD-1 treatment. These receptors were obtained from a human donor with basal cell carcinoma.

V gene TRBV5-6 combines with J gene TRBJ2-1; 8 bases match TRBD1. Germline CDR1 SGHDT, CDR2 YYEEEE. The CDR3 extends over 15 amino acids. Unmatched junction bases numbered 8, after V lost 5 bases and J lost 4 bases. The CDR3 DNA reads TGTGCCAGCAGACAAGGACAGGGACCGTACAATGAGCAGTTCTTC. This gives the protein CASRQGQGPYNEQFF.

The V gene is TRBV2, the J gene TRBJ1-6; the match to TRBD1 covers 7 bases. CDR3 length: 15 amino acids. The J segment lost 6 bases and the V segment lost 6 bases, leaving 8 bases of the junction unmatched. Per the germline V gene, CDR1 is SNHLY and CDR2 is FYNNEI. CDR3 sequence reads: CASRNRDSTNSPLHF. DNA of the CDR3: TGTGCCAGCAGAAACCGGGACAGCACTAATTCACCCCTCCACTTT.

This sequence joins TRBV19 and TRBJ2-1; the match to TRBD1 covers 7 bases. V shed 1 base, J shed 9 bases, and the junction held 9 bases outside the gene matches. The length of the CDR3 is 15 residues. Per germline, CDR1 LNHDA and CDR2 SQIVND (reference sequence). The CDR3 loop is CASSIGTGRWREQFF. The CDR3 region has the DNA TGTGCCAGTAGTATAGGGACAGGACGCTGGCGTGAGCAGTTCTTC.

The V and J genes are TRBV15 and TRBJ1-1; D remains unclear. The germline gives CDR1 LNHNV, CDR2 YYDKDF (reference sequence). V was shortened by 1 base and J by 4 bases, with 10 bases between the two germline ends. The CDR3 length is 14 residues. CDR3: CATSRGGPVTEAFF. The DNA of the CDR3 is TGTGCCACCAGCAGAGGAGGGCCCGTCACTGAAGCTTTCTTT.

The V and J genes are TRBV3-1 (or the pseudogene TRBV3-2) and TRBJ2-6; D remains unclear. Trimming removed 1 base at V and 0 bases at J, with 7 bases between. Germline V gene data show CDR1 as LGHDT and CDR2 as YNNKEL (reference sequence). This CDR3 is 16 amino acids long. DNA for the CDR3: TGTGCCAGCAGCCAAGGCGTTTTCTCTGGGGCCAACGTCCTGACTTTC. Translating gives CASSQGVFSGANVLTF.

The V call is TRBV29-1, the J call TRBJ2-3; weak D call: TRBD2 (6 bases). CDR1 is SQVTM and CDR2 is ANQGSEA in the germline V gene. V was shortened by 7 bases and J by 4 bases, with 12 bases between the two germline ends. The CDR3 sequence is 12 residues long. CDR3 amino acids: CSGEADADTQYF. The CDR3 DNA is TGCAGCGGGGAGGCGGACGCAGATACGCAGTATTTT.

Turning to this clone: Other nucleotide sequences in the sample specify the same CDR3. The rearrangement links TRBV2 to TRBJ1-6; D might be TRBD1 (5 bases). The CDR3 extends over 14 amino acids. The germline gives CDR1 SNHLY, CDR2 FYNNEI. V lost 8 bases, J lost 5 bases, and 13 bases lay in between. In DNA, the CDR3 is TGTGCCAGCCGTGGGCAGGGAGATAATTCACCCCTCCACTTT. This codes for CASRGQGDNSPLHF.

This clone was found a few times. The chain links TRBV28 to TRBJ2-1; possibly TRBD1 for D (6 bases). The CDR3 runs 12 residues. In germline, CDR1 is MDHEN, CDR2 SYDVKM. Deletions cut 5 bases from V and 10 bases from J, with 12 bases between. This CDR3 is CASSLRRGEQFF. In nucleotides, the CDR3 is TGTGCCAGCAGTCTTAGAAGGGGGGAGCAGTTCTTC.

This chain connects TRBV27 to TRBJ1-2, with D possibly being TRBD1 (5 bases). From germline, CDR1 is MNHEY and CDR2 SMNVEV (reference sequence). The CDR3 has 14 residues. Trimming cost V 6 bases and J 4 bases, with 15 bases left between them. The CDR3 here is CASSPLGGGYGYTF. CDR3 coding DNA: TGTGCCAGCAGCCCCTTGGGGGGGGGCTATGGCTACACCTTC.

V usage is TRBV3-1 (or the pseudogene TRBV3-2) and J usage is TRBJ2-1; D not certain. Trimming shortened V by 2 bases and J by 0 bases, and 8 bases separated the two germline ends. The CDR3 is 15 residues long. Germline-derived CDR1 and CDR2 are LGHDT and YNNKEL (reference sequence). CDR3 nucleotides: TGTGCCAGCAGCCAACTTAAAAGCTCCTACAATGAGCAGTTCTTC. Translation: CASSQLKSSYNEQFF.